The T cell receptor beta chain described here comes from a study of graft-versus-host responses after intestinal transplantation. Across the study: Grafts that recipients had were multivisceral, liver-intestinal, or isolated intestinal transplants. After anti-thymocyte globulin induction, recipients took tacrolimus and steroids for three to four years. Regarding the study as a whole: Marrow from the recipient contained GvH clones, some of which had appeared first in ileum or blood.

TCRdb keeps only in-frame clones here, not all; method: immunoSEQ multiplex PCR. The sample shows more than 65,000 clones, around nine tenths of them seen only once. Details on this clone: Its cognate antigen is unknown.

Per germline, CDR1 SGDLS and CDR2 YYNGEE. The junction had 7 bases not matched to a gene; V was cut back by 3 bases and J by 10 bases. The CDR3 covers 13 residues. The chain carries TRBV9 and TRBJ2-1; 7 bases align to TRBD1. Sequenced here: unstimulated CD4+ T cells sorted from spleen or lymph node cells, sampled before intestinal transplant. The receptor's source is a human donor who received an intestinal transplant. Here the CDR3 reads CASSADRDLEQFF. The CDR3 bases are TGTGCCAGCAGCGCCGACAGGGACCTCGAGCAGTTCTTC.